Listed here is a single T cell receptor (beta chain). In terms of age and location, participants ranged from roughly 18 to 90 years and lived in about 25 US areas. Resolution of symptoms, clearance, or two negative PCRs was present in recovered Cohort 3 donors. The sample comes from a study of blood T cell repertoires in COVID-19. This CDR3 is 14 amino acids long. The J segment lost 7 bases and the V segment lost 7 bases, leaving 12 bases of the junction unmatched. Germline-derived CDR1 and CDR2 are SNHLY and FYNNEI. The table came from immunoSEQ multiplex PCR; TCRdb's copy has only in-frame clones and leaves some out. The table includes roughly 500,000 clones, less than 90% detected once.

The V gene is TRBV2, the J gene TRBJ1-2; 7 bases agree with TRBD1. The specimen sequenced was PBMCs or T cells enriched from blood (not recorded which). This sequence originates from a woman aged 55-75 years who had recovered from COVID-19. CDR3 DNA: TGTGCCAGCACAGGGGGAGTTAGCTTAGGTGGCTACACCTTC. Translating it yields CASTGGVSLGGYTF. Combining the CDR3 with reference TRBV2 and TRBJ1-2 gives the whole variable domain EPEVTQTPSHQVTQMGQEVILRCVPISNHLYFYWYRQILGQKVEFLVSFYNNEISEKSEIFDDQFSVERPDGSNFTLKIRSTKLEDSAMYFCASTGGVSLGGYTFGSGTRLTVV.